This passage covers 21 T cell receptor beta chains from one sample sequenced in a study of T cells in tuberculosis. Assay used: immunoSEQ multiplex PCR; TCRdb lists only in-frame clones, some missing. The sample consists of some 40,000 clones, 95% of them appearing once. The specimen was PBMCs. These receptors all stem from a donor under 30 with latent tuberculosis or without tuberculosis infection.

The chain couples TRBV7-3 to TRBJ1-3; D not resolved. Germline V gene sequence: CDR1 SGHTA, CDR2 FQGTGA. V shed 5 bases and J shed 3 bases, with 8 bases lying between them. The CDR3 is made up of 13 amino acids. In DNA form, the CDR3 reads TGTGCCAGCAGCGCCGGAGGTGGAAACACCATATATTTT. Translation gives CASSAGGGNTIYF.

The chain recombines TRBV28 with TRBJ2-7, with 8 positions matching TRBD2. Germline V gives CDR1 MDHEN, CDR2 SYDVKM. The length of the CDR3 is 15 residues. V lost 5 bases, J lost 2 bases, and 8 bases stayed unmatched. In nucleotides, the CDR3 is TGTGCCAGCAGTCCGGGGGGGGGTCCCACCTACGAGCAGTACTTC. It specifies CASSPGGGPTYEQYF.

This chain connects TRBV7-9 to TRBJ1-5; D is perhaps TRBD1 (6 bases). The CDR3 is made up of 14 amino acids. Per the germline V gene, CDR1 is SEHNR and CDR2 is FQNEAQ (reference sequence). Trimming removed 5 bases from V and 7 bases from J, with 15 bases in between. CDR3 sequence reads: CASSLTGRDQPQHF. CDR3 sequence (DNA): TGTGCCAGCAGCCTGACAGGAAGGGACCAGCCCCAGCATTTT.

The gene calls are TRBV5-5 and TRBJ2-3, with TRBD2 identical over 7 bases. The CDR3 has 16 amino acids. J was trimmed by 0 bases and V by 6 bases; bases with no gene match: 10. Per germline, CDR1 SGHKS and CDR2 YYEKEE (reference sequence). The CDR3 DNA reads TGTGCCAGCAACCTCCTCGGGGGGACCAGCACAGATACGCAGTATTTT. Amino acid sequence: CASNLLGGTSTDTQYF.

This clone was counted once. This chain connects TRBV30 to TRBJ1-3, with a weak D call TRBD1 (5 bases). V lost 3 bases to trimming and J lost 1 base, with 7 bases between them. Germline assignment: CDR1 GTSNPN and CDR2 SVGIG (reference sequence). The CDR3 spans 13 residues. The CDR3 DNA reads as TGTGCCTGGAGCGCAGGGTCTGGAAACACCATATATTTT. Protein sequence: CAWSAGSGNTIYF.

J is TRBJ2-7 and V is TRBV2, with D possibly TRBD1 on 5 matching bases. The germline CDR1 and CDR2 sequences are SNHLY and FYNNEI. This CDR3 is built from 14 residues. V was cut by 5 bases and J by 2 bases, with 13 bases left in between. CDR3 bases: TGTGCCAGCAGTATGGGGCAGATTGCCTACGAGCAGTACTTC. This translates into CASSMGQIAYEQYF.

This chain links TRBV25-1 with TRBJ2-2; D uncertain. This CDR3 has 14 amino acids. V shed 2 bases and J shed 4 bases, with 8 bases lying between them. The germline V gene has CDR1 MGHDK and CDR2 SYGVNS. The CDR3 loop reads CASSERGGTGELFF. CDR3 in DNA: TGTGCCAGCAGTGAACGAGGTGGCACCGGGGAGCTGTTTTTT.

This chain connects TRBV7-8 to TRBJ2-7, with a tentative D call TRBD1 (6 bases). The CDR3 contains 17 residues. Germline assignment: CDR1 SGHVS and CDR2 FQNEAQ. With 5 bases removed from V and 7 bases from J, the gap between germline ends came to 27 bases. CDR3 residues: CASSRLLKPRQDFEQYF. The CDR3 DNA is TGTGCCAGCAGCCGATTACTAAAACCGAGACAGGACTTTGAGCAGTACTTC.

The V and J genes are TRBV18 and TRBJ2-1; TRBD1 might be the D (5 bases). Per the germline V gene, CDR1 is KGHSH and CDR2 is LQKENI. V lost 3 bases, J lost 1 base, and 22 bases lay in between. CDR3 size: 19 residues. In nucleotides, the CDR3 is TGTGCCAGCTCACCCCTAGATTCTGTAGGGGAAGGGTCCTACAATGAGCAGTTCTTC. Amino acid sequence: CASSPLDSVGEGSYNEQFF.

The V and J genes are TRBV9 and TRBJ1-4; no firm D call. From germline, CDR1 is SGDLS and CDR2 YYNGEE. V was shortened by 0 bases and J by 8 bases, with 11 bases between the two germline ends. This CDR3 contains 14 residues. The CDR3 DNA sequence: TGTGCCAGCAGCGTAGGAGAAGCCGTCGAAAAACTGTTTTTT. As protein: CASSVGEAVEKLFF.

The chain recombines TRBV11-2 with TRBJ2-3, with TRBD2 matching over 9 bases. J was trimmed by 1 base and V by 5 bases; bases with no gene match: 7. The CDR3 has 16 residues. Germline V CDR1 and CDR2: SGHAT, FQNNGV. The CDR3 region is CASSLNSGGRTDTQYF. CDR3 DNA: TGTGCCAGCAGCCTCAATAGCGGGGGCCGCACAGATACGCAGTATTTT.

This chain links TRBV9 with TRBJ2-1; D possibly corresponds to TRBD1 (5 bases). Per the germline V gene, CDR1 is SGDLS and CDR2 is YYNGEE. The CDR3 runs 12 residues. V was cut by 0 bases and J by 9 bases, with 7 bases left in between. The CDR3 DNA is TGTGCCAGCAGCGTAGACCAGGGTGAGCAGTTCTTC. As protein: CASSVDQGEQFF.

The V and J genes are TRBV30 and TRBJ2-5; D unclear. The germline CDR1 and CDR2 sequences are GTSNPN and SVGIG (reference sequence). Deletions cut 2 bases from V and 1 base from J, with 14 bases between. The CDR3 runs 15 residues. CDR3 in DNA: TGTGCCTGGAGTTTTGGGCAGATAAGCCAAGAGACCCAGTACTTC. This translates into CAWSFGQISQETQYF.

The V gene is TRBV5-1, the J gene TRBJ2-7, with TRBD1 identical over 9 bases. CDR3 size: 15 residues. Germline loops: CDR1 SGHRS, CDR2 YFSETQ. With V trimmed by 0 bases and J by 3 bases, 4 bases remained unmatched. CDR3 region: CASSLDETGGYEQYF. For the CDR3, the DNA is TGCGCCAGCAGCTTGGATGAGACAGGGGGCTACGAGCAGTACTTC.

V and J are TRBV9 and TRBJ1-2; the D is unclear. The CDR3 has 15 amino acids. Trimming left V 4 bases short and J 3 bases short, with 16 bases between. The V gene's germline CDR1 is SGDLS and CDR2 YYNGEE. Here the CDR3 reads CASSSWTRGYYGYTF. CDR3 in DNA: TGTGCCAGCAGCTCCTGGACTCGGGGATACTATGGCTACACCTTC. Filled out from reference TRBV9 and TRBJ1-2, the complete variable domain reads DSGVTQTPKHLITATGQRVTLRCSPRSGDLSVYWYQQSLDQGLQFLIQYYNGEERAKGNILERFSAQQFPDLHSELNLSSLELGDSALYFCASSSWTRGYYGYTFGSGTRLTVV.

This chain links TRBV4-1 with TRBJ1-1; D is uncertain. The CDR3 sequence is 14 residues long. Trimming left V 4 bases short and J 1 base short, with 10 bases between. Germline loops: CDR1 MGHRA, CDR2 YSYEKL. The CDR3 DNA is TGCGCCAGCAGCCGTCTGGAGGGGAACACTGAAGCTTTCTTT. It is translated as CASSRLEGNTEAFF.

This sequence joins TRBV4-3 and TRBJ1-1; D not resolved. The germline V and J ends were trimmed by 4 bases and 4 bases, with 13 bases remaining between them. The CDR3 extends over 14 amino acids. CDR1 and CDR2 (germline): LGHNA, YSLEER. CDR3 sequence reads: CASSPLREGTEAFF. The CDR3 DNA sequence: TGCGCCAGCAGCCCTCTACGGGAGGGCACTGAAGCTTTCTTT.

This clone was seen only once. The rearrangement joins TRBV6-5 to TRBJ1-5; perhaps TRBD1 as D (6 bases). V gave up 6 bases and J gave up 6 bases, with 18 bases separating them. Per the germline V gene, CDR1 is MNHEY and CDR2 is SVGAGI. The length of the CDR3 is 15 residues. The CDR3 loop reads CASSPGGGGFQPQHF. DNA for the CDR3: TGTGCCAGCAGCCCTGGGGGGGGCGGTTTTCAGCCCCAGCATTTT.

The rearrangement joins TRBV5-8 to TRBJ1-1, with 8 nucleotides matching TRBD1. Germline-derived CDR1 and CDR2 are SGHTS and YDEGEE. This CDR3 has 15 residues. Germline trimming cut 2 bases from V and 1 base from J; bases unmatched to any gene: 4. The CDR3 loop is CASSLRQGSNTEAFF. In nucleotides, the CDR3 is TGTGCCAGCAGCTTACGACAGGGGTCGAACACTGAAGCTTTCTTT.

The chain carries TRBV11-2 and TRBJ1-1; 7 bases line up with TRBD1. From germline, CDR1 is SGHAT and CDR2 FQNNGV. V lost 0 bases, J lost 4 bases, and 11 bases stayed unmatched. The CDR3 has 17 residues. The CDR3 reads CASSLDVTTGVRTEAFF. For the CDR3, the DNA is TGTGCCAGCAGCTTAGACGTAACTACAGGGGTACGCACTGAAGCTTTCTTT.

The rearrangement joins TRBV7-2 to TRBJ2-3; 8 bases match TRBD1. This CDR3 has 14 amino acids. V was pared by 4 bases and J by 3 bases, with 3 bases of the junction left unmatched. The germline V gene encodes CDR1 SGHTA and CDR2 FQGNSA. The CDR3 protein is CASSSRGRTDTQYF. The CDR3 bases are TGTGCCAGCAGCTCCAGGGGGCGGACAGATACGCAGTATTTT.